These 29 T cell receptor beta chains share one sample of origin, sequenced in a study of blood T cell repertoires in COVID-19. Clones were sequenced by immunoSEQ multiplex PCR, and TCRdb holds only the in-frame ones, with some missing. The sample includes approximately 180,000 clones, roughly 85% of them seen just once. Material for sequencing was peripheral blood. These receptors all come from a man in his fifties or sixties with active or convalescent COVID-19.

The chain uses TRBV7-3 and TRBJ1-6; TRBD1 matches at 7 bases. Germline V gene sequence: CDR1 SGHTA, CDR2 FQGTGA. Losses at the gene ends were 3 bases for V and 8 bases for J; bases not matched to a gene: 4. CDR3 size: 14 residues. The CDR3 loop reads CASSFTGADSPLHF. The CDR3 region has the DNA TGTGCCAGCAGCTTCACAGGGGCCGATTCACCCCTCCACTTT.

This chain uses TRBV9 with TRBJ2-2; possible D gene TRBD2, 5 bases. This CDR3 spans 13 amino acids. V was clipped by 2 bases and J by 6 bases, with 8 bases between them. In germline, CDR1 is SGDLS, CDR2 YYNGEE. The CDR3 region is CASSVLEAGELFF. CDR3 coding DNA: TGTGCCAGCAGCGTCCTGGAGGCCGGGGAGCTGTTTTTT.

The chain couples TRBV18 to TRBJ2-7; D may be TRBD1 (6 bases). Germline V gene sequence: CDR1 KGHSH, CDR2 LQKENI. This CDR3 is 15 amino acids long. Trimming took off 3 bases at V and 3 bases at J, with 15 bases between the two ends. In DNA form, the CDR3 reads TGTGCCAGCTCACCCTCCGGACAGTCTTACTACGAGCAGTACTTC. Protein product: CASSPSGQSYYEQYF.

Details on this clone: The sample has other DNA sequences that encode this CDR3 too. The rearrangement uses TRBV11-2 and TRBJ1-6, with TRBD1 identical over 8 bases. The CDR3 contains 14 residues. Germline V lookup: CDR1 SGHAT, CDR2 FQNNGV. V trimming: 5 bases; J trimming: 10 bases; junction bases outside the gene matches: 7. Here the CDR3 reads CASSLGQGSSPLHF. The CDR3, as DNA: TGTGCCAGCAGCCTCGGACAGGGCTCATCACCCCTCCACTTT.

The rearrangement uses TRBV6-2 or TRBV6-3 and TRBJ1-5; D might be TRBD1 (6 bases). CDR1 and CDR2 (germline): MNHEY, SVGEGT. V lost 4 bases to trimming and J lost 4 bases, with 8 bases between them. The CDR3 is 13 residues long. The CDR3 sequence: CASSFTGNQPQHF. CDR3 coding DNA: TGTGCCAGCAGTTTTACAGGGAATCAGCCCCAGCATTTT.

The V call is TRBV6-5, the J call TRBJ2-6; D is ambiguous. Between the trimmed V and J ends, which lost 4 bases and 4 bases, there was a span of 8 bases. In germline, CDR1 is MNHEY, CDR2 SVGAGI. CDR3 length equals 14 residues. For the CDR3, the DNA is TGTGCCAGCAGTTTCAGGCCAGGGGCCAACGTCCTGACTTTC. Its translation: CASSFRPGANVLTF.

The table lists this clone with a count of one. CDR3 loop: CATPGNQPQHF. The CDR3 DNA sequence: TGTGCCACCCCAGGGAATCAGCCCCAGCATTTT. The chain links TRBV24-1 to TRBJ1-5; maybe TRBD1 (5 bases). The germline V and J ends were trimmed by 9 bases and 4 bases, with 6 bases remaining between them. This CDR3 is built from 11 residues. Germline CDR1 KGHDR, CDR2 SFDVKD.

This sequence joins TRBV5-1 and TRBJ1-3, with D possibly TRBD1 on 5 matching bases. V was trimmed by 2 bases and J by 0 bases, leaving 12 bases between them. CDR1 SGHRS and CDR2 YFSETQ come from the germline V gene. This CDR3 has 16 residues. The CDR3 sequence is CASSLDSDPSGNTIYF. The CDR3 DNA reads as TGCGCCAGCAGCTTAGACAGTGATCCCTCTGGAAACACCATATATTTT.

The gene calls are TRBV12-3 or TRBV12-4 and TRBJ2-7; 10 bases agree with TRBD2. J lost 12 bases, V lost 4 bases, and 6 bases had no gene match. This CDR3 has 12 amino acids. The CDR3 region has the DNA TGTGCCAGCAGTTCAGGACTAGCGGATACGTACTTC. Its protein product is CASSSGLADTYF.

The chain recombines TRBV10-2 with TRBJ1-6; D gene ambiguous. The CDR3 is 15 residues long. Trimming stripped 3 bases from V and 7 bases from J, with 13 bases between. CDR1 is WSHSY and CDR2 is SAAADI in the germline V gene. The CDR3 region is CASSDNQAQNSPLHF. The CDR3 DNA is TGCGCCAGCAGTGATAACCAGGCCCAAAATTCACCCCTCCACTTT.

This clone appeared once. This chain joins TRBV5-6 and TRBJ2-1; D unclear. With 2 bases removed from V and 0 bases from J, the gap between germline ends came to 9 bases. CDR1 and CDR2 from the germline V gene are SGHDT and YYEEEE. This CDR3 contains 15 residues. CDR3 nucleotides: TGTGCCAGCAGCTTCAGGCAGGCCTCCTACAATGAGCAGTTCTTC. Its protein product is CASSFRQASYNEQFF.

This rearrangement joins TRBV4-1 to TRBJ2-1, with D tentatively TRBD2 (6 bases). V was shortened by 1 base and J by 9 bases, with 16 bases between the two germline ends. This CDR3 has 15 amino acids. CDR1 is MGHRA and CDR2 is YSYEKL in the germline V gene. The CDR3 is CASSQGLGYSGEQFF. CDR3 sequence (DNA): TGCGCCAGCAGCCAAGGACTAGGTTACTCCGGTGAGCAGTTCTTC.

The rearrangement joins TRBV12-5 to TRBJ2-3, with D perhaps matching TRBD1 (5 bases). From germline, CDR1 is LGHNT and CDR2 FRNRAP. V dropped 1 base and J dropped 2 bases, with 10 bases sitting between them. The CDR3 totals 15 residues. The chain's CDR3 is CASGLGAGNTDTQYF. In DNA form, the CDR3 reads TGTGCTAGTGGTTTGGGGGCAGGGAACACAGATACGCAGTATTTT.

This chain's CDR3 is CASSASFGGSGQAEQYF. CDR3 nucleotide sequence: TGTGCCAGCAGCGCATCTTTCGGGGGCTCGGGACAGGCCGAGCAGTACTTC. The chain uses TRBV2 and TRBJ2-7; 8 nucleotides match TRBD1. Germline assignment: CDR1 SNHLY and CDR2 FYNNEI. V dropped 6 bases and J dropped 6; count of bases not matched to a gene: 19. The CDR3 is 17 residues long.

The chain uses TRBV11-1 and TRBJ2-2; 8 bases map to TRBD1. This CDR3 spans 15 amino acids. Per germline, CDR1 SGHAT and CDR2 FQDESV (reference sequence). The trim removed 5 bases at V and 3 bases at J, leaving 5 bases unmatched. The CDR3 loop reads CASSLGTGYTGELFF. The DNA of the CDR3 is TGTGCCAGCAGCCTCGGGACAGGTTACACCGGGGAGCTGTTTTTT.

The V and J genes are TRBV3-1 (or the pseudogene TRBV3-2) and TRBJ1-2; 10 nucleotides match TRBD1. CDR3 size: 13 residues. The V segment lost 0 bases and the J segment 8 bases; nucleotides outside the gene matches: 0. Germline loops: CDR1 LGHDT, CDR2 YNNKEL (reference sequence). The CDR3 protein is CASSQETGGGYTF. DNA of the CDR3: TGTGCCAGCAGCCAAGAGACAGGGGGCGGCTACACCTTC.

The rearrangement links TRBV19 to TRBJ1-1; no clear D gene. Trimming removed 2 bases at V and 6 bases at J, with 10 bases between. The CDR3 extends over 13 amino acids. Germline-derived CDR1 and CDR2 are LNHDA and SQIVND (reference sequence). Here the CDR3 reads CASSIIRTSEAFF. The CDR3 region has the DNA TGTGCCAGTAGTATAATTAGGACTTCTGAAGCTTTCTTT.

The count of this clone is one. The chain joins TRBV27 to TRBJ2-7, with 12 nucleotides matching TRBD1. V dropped 5 bases and J dropped 3; count of bases not matched to a gene: 5. The CDR3 is made up of 15 amino acids. Germline lookup yields CDR1 MNHEY and CDR2 SMNVEV (reference sequence). CDR3 in DNA: TGTGCCAGCAGTACAGGGACAGGGGGCAACTACGAGCAGTACTTC. Protein product: CASSTGTGGNYEQYF.

J is TRBJ2-1 and V is TRBV5-1; the D gene is possibly TRBD1 (7 bases). The ends were cut back, 3 bases at V and 8 bases at J, with 15 bases in the middle. Germline V gene data show CDR1 as SGHRS and CDR2 as YFSETQ. The CDR3 runs 14 residues. CDR3 region: CASSSPQGGDEQFF. Written as DNA, the CDR3 is TGCGCCAGCAGCTCCCCCCAGGGGGGCGATGAGCAGTTCTTC.

This clone occurred a few times. V usage is TRBV7-9 and J usage is TRBJ2-5; 15 bases align to TRBD2. V was pared by 5 bases and J by 4 bases, with 11 bases of the junction left unmatched. The CDR3 covers 18 residues. The V gene's germline CDR1 is SEHNR and CDR2 FQNEAQ (reference sequence). CDR3 loop: CASSPDGTSGGSGETQYF. DNA for the CDR3: TGTGCCAGCAGCCCCGATGGGACTAGCGGGGGGAGTGGAGAGACCCAGTACTTC.

The chain joins TRBV5-1 to TRBJ1-3; D possibly corresponds to TRBD1 (5 bases). The V end was cut by 1 base, the J end by 7 bases, with 9 bases between. Germline V CDR1 and CDR2: SGHRS, YFSETQ. CDR3 length: 13 residues. The CDR3 DNA follows: TGCGCCAGCAGCTTGCGGGGGGACAACACCATATATTTT. This translates into CASSLRGDNTIYF.

This rearrangement joins TRBV7-2 to TRBJ1-2; 7 nucleotides match TRBD1. This CDR3 contains 13 residues. Germline CDR1 is SGHTA and CDR2 is FQGNSA. The V segment lost 2 bases and the J segment 8 bases; nucleotides outside the gene matches: 5. CDR3 DNA: TGTGCCAGCAGCTTACGTCCAGGGGGAGGCTACACCTTC. Amino acid sequence: CASSLRPGGGYTF.

This clone was counted many times. J is TRBJ1-3 and V is TRBV5-1; D call uncertain. This CDR3 region has 13 residues. Trimming left V 2 bases short and J 0 bases short, with 3 bases between. Germline values: CDR1 SGHRS, CDR2 YFSETQ. CDR3 in DNA: TGCGCCAGCAGCTTCAGCTCTGGAAACACCATATATTTT. Its translation is CASSFSSGNTIYF. The whole variable domain, remainder taken from reference TRBV5-1 and TRBJ1-3, is KAGVTQTPRYLIKTRGQQVTLSCSPISGHRSVSWYQQTPGQGLQFLFEYFSETQRNKGNFPGRFSGRQFSNSRSEMNVSTLELGDSALYLCASSFSSGNTIYFGEGSWLTVV.

This sequence joins TRBV4-1 and TRBJ1-2; tentatively, D is TRBD1 (6 bases). The length of the CDR3 is 16 residues. Germline CDR1 MGHRA, CDR2 YSYEKL. Trimming left V 0 bases short and J 3 bases short, with 14 bases between. The CDR3 protein is CASSQDGTGSDYGYTF. The CDR3 DNA sequence: TGCGCCAGCAGCCAAGATGGCACAGGGTCCGACTATGGCTACACCTTC.

This clone was seen only a few times. The V and J genes are TRBV2 and TRBJ1-6, with 9 bases identical to TRBD1. Looked up from germline, CDR1 is SNHLY and CDR2 is FYNNEI. J lost 7 bases, V lost 10 bases, and 11 bases had no gene match. The CDR3 length is 15 residues. CDR3 bases: TGTGCCACCGTCAACAGGGGGCGCGGGAATTCACCCCTCCACTTT. It yields the protein CATVNRGRGNSPLHF.

This clone was counted once. The rearrangement links TRBV5-1 to TRBJ1-6; 7 nucleotides agree with TRBD1. V shed 4 bases and J 7 bases; nucleotides not matched to a gene: 5. CDR3 size: 14 residues. CDR1 and CDR2 (germline): SGHRS, YFSETQ. The CDR3 DNA reads as TGCGCCAGCAGCCTGCTGGGACAGAATTCACCCCTCCACTTT. Encoded protein: CASSLLGQNSPLHF.

The chain employs TRBV6-5 and TRBJ1-2, with D unclear. The germline V gene has CDR1 MNHEY and CDR2 SVGAGI. Trimming left V 8 bases short and J 0 bases short, with 13 bases between. The CDR3 contains 14 residues. CDR3 DNA: TGTGCCAGCCTGGGCAGGCCCCCTAACTATGGCTACACCTTC. Protein product: CASLGRPPNYGYTF.

The chain joins TRBV3-1 (or the pseudogene TRBV3-2) to TRBJ1-3; 9 positions match TRBD1. The CDR3 spans 16 residues. Germline V lookup: CDR1 LGHDT, CDR2 YNNKEL (reference sequence). V lost 4 bases and J lost 0; bases outside the gene matches: 4. DNA of the CDR3: TGTGCCAGCAGCCCCTCGGACAGGGGCTCTGGAAACACCATATATTTT. Its translation: CASSPSDRGSGNTIYF.

V is TRBV12-5 and J is TRBJ2-1, with D perhaps matching TRBD2 (6 bases). V was trimmed by 10 bases and J by 6 bases, leaving 16 bases between them. CDR3 length equals 13 residues. The V gene's germline CDR1 is LGHNT and CDR2 FRNRAP. This CDR3 reads CATTRSSANEQFF. The CDR3 DNA follows: TGTGCTACCACCCGGTCTAGCGCCAATGAGCAGTTCTTC.